The 15 T cell receptor beta chains given below trace back to one sample, sequenced in a study of beta chain features in type 1 diabetes. TCRB transcripts that were expressed got sequenced, as all of the isolated RNA had been reverse transcribed. Clones were read by immunoSEQ multiplex PCR, and TCRdb kept only the in-frame ones, dropping some. The table shows 350,000 to 450,000 clones, with about 14% occurring only once. The sample comprised naive CD4+ T cells from blood. The origin of the receptors is a man aged 25-45 years in good health.

The chain has TRBV27 and TRBJ2-1; either TRBD1 or TRBD2 may supply D (6 bases each). The CDR3 is 14 amino acids. The V gene's germline CDR1 is MNHEY and CDR2 SMNVEV (reference sequence). V was shortened by 3 bases and J by 4 bases, with 10 bases between the two germline ends. In nucleotides, the CDR3 is TGTGCCAGCAGTTTGAGGGGGGAGTACAATGAGCAGTTCTTC. It encodes CASSLRGEYNEQFF.

The chain couples TRBV6-1 to TRBJ2-2, with D perhaps matching TRBD1 (6 bases). This CDR3 region has 13 residues. Trimming removed 5 bases from V and 6 bases from J, with 10 bases in between. Germline V gene sequence: CDR1 MNHNS, CDR2 SASEGT. CDR3 in DNA: TGTGCCAGCAGTACTACAGGGTCCGGGGAGCTGTTTTTT. This translates into CASSTTGSGELFF.

The rearrangement links TRBV19 to TRBJ2-7, with D perhaps matching TRBD1 (6 bases). With 5 bases removed from V and 5 bases from J, the gap between germline ends came to 22 bases. The germline V gene encodes CDR1 LNHDA and CDR2 SQIVND (reference sequence). This CDR3 has 16 amino acids. DNA for the CDR3: TGTGCCAGTAGTCCCGCCGGCTGGCAGGGGCCCCACGAGCAGTACTTC. This gives the protein CASSPAGWQGPHEQYF.

This clone turned up a few times. V and J are TRBV29-1 and TRBJ2-1, with D possibly being TRBD2 (5 bases). CDR1 SQVTM and CDR2 ANQGSEA come from the germline V gene. The CDR3 has 10 residues. Trimming stripped 4 bases from V and 8 bases from J, with 6 bases between. The CDR3 spells CSVVGDEQFF. The DNA for the CDR3 is TGCAGCGTTGTGGGAGATGAGCAGTTCTTC.

This clone came up a few times. The rearrangement joins TRBV29-1 to TRBJ1-2; D not certain. The CDR3 is 11 residues long. The V and J ends lost 7 bases and 7 bases respectively, with 13 bases between them. Per the germline V gene, CDR1 is SQVTM and CDR2 is ANQGSEA. CDR3 sequence reads: CSGHGSRGYTF. CDR3 nucleotide sequence: TGCAGCGGGCACGGTTCGCGTGGCTACACCTTC.

This sequence joins TRBV10-3 and TRBJ2-3; D is perhaps TRBD2 (5 bases). The V end was cut by 3 bases, the J end by 1 base, with 14 bases between. The germline V gene encodes CDR1 ENHRY and CDR2 SYGVKD. The CDR3 totals 16 residues. The CDR3, as DNA: TGTGCCATCAGTGACTACGGGGAATCTGGCACAGATACGCAGTATTTT. Translating gives CAISDYGESGTDTQYF.

The rearrangement uses TRBV30 and TRBJ2-1; D ambiguous. The length of the CDR3 is 11 residues. Per germline, CDR1 GTSNPN and CDR2 SVGIG (reference sequence). The V end was cut by 7 bases, the J end by 9 bases, with 13 bases between. CDR3 DNA sequence: TGTGCCTCCCAAGGGTTCAGTGAGCAGTTCTTC. Its protein is CASQGFSEQFF.

The chain carries TRBV27 and TRBJ1-1, with D possibly being TRBD1 (5 bases). CDR3 length: 15 amino acids. Germline-derived CDR1 and CDR2 are MNHEY and SMNVEV (reference sequence). V was shortened by 6 bases and J by 1 base, with 15 bases between the two germline ends. As DNA, the CDR3 is TGTGCCAGCAGGACGTACCGGGGGGAGAACACTGAAGCTTTCTTT. Translation gives CASRTYRGENTEAFF.

V gene TRBV5-1 combines with J gene TRBJ2-6; no firm D call. V lost 4 bases, J lost 0 bases, and 11 bases lay in between. CDR3 length: 16 amino acids. Germline V gene data show CDR1 as SGHRS and CDR2 as YFSETQ. The CDR3: CASSAESSSGANVLTF. CDR3 in DNA: TGCGCCAGCAGCGCCGAATCGAGCTCTGGGGCCAACGTCCTGACTTTC.

V usage is TRBV10-3 and J usage is TRBJ2-3; TRBD1 matches 8 bases. The length of the CDR3 is 13 residues. Looked up from germline, CDR1 is ENHRY and CDR2 is SYGVKD. V dropped 6 bases and J dropped 6; count of bases not matched to a gene: 5. The CDR3 bases are TGTGCCATCAGAGTACAGGGGGTGGATACGCAGTATTTT. Protein sequence: CAIRVQGVDTQYF.

This clone turned up a few times. The rearrangement joins TRBV7-9 to TRBJ2-3; TRBD2 is a possible D gene (6 bases). With 5 bases removed from V and 0 bases from J, the gap between germline ends came to 15 bases. Germline V CDR1 and CDR2: SEHNR, FQNEAQ (reference sequence). The CDR3 totals 16 residues. The CDR3 sequence: CASSAIMGRSTDTQYF. The CDR3 bases are TGTGCCAGCAGCGCCATCATGGGGAGGAGCACAGATACGCAGTATTTT.

This clone was observed a few times. The chain uses TRBV4-1 and TRBJ1-1; tentatively, D is TRBD1 (5 bases). Trimming stripped 2 bases from V and 10 bases from J, with 14 bases between. Germline V lookup: CDR1 MGHRA, CDR2 YSYEKL. The CDR3 is made up of 13 amino acids. The CDR3 DNA reads as TGCGCCAGCAGCCAAAGTACAGGTATTCCAGCTTTCTTT. Its translation: CASSQSTGIPAFF.

The rearrangement links TRBV2 to TRBJ2-7; no definite D call. In germline, CDR1 is SNHLY, CDR2 FYNNEI. Trimming took 0 bases from V and 2 from J, leaving 5 bases between them. This CDR3 region has 13 residues. DNA of the CDR3: TGTGCCAGCAGTGAAGCGCCGGCCTACGAGCAGTACGTC. This gives the protein CASSEAPAYEQYV.

This clone has only a few counts. The chain joins TRBV25-1 to TRBJ2-3; 12 nucleotides agree with TRBD2. J was trimmed by 2 bases and V by 4 bases; bases with no gene match: 4. Germline CDR1 MGHDK, CDR2 SYGVNS. The CDR3 length is 16 residues. The DNA for the CDR3 is TGTGCCAGCAGTGGCACTAGCGGGAGGACCACAGATACGCAGTATTTT. Translated, it gives CASSGTSGRTTDTQYF.

This clone was seen a few times. This chain uses TRBV4-2 with TRBJ2-1, with D possibly called TRBD1 or TRBD2 (5 bases each). This CDR3 is built from 21 residues. Germline values: CDR1 LGHNA, CDR2 YNFKEQ. The V end lost 0 bases, the J end lost 0 bases, and 24 bases lay between the germline ends. This chain's CDR3 is CASSQDWTRIGGASSYNEQFF. The CDR3 DNA sequence: TGTGCCAGCAGCCAAGATTGGACGAGGATTGGGGGAGCTAGCTCCTACAATGAGCAGTTCTTC.